This section outlines one T cell receptor beta chain sequence together with its context. This receptor's antigen is unknown. It has no much larger one-base neighbor in the sample; base qualities were not kept. From the cysteine up to the phenylalanine, the CDR3 has a length of 16 residues. CDR3 DNA only is kept here, 48 bases in frame from base 1. For this chain, trimming is 2 bases at the V end and 4 bases at the J end, and the number of junction bases without a gene match is 8. CDR1 and CDR2, looked up from the germline V gene, are SGDLS and YYNGEE. The data are from a study of OX40 agonist ivuxolimab in advanced cancers. In the study overall: The costimulatory receptor OX40 (CD134) was targeted by ivuxolimab, a fully human IgG2 agonistic monoclonal antibody. Intravenous ivuxolimab was administered to patients every 2 weeks at six dose levels: 0.01, 0.1, 0.3, 1.5, 3 and 10 mg/kg. Of the 50 to 55 dose-escalation patients, hepatocellular carcinoma was present in approximately 20, melanoma in around 15, renal cell carcinoma in 9 and head and neck cancer in 9. In the dose-escalation cohort, 82.7% of patients were male, and the mean age was 60 years with a range of roughly 20 to 85. Prior anti-PD-1, anti-PD-L1 or anti-CTLA-4 therapy was permitted, and checkpoint inhibitors had been received by more than 35% of dose-escalation patients. Partial responses were achieved by three dose-escalation patients, of whom one had hepatocellular carcinoma and two had cutaneous melanoma. Peripheral TCRbeta sequencing was intended to test whether TCR sequence diversity was altered and clonal T-cell expansion was caused by ivuxolimab. The paper reports the monotherapy dose-escalation portion (N of about 47 patients) of the phase I ivuxolimab trial. The investigation overall reported the following: After ivuxolimab, expanded clones were on average more numerous among CD8+ T cells than among CD4+ T cells. In partial responders in the 0.1-3.0 mg/kg groups, normalized peripheral clonal expansion was found to be among the lowest, especially among CD8+ T cells. Low levels of normalized T-cell clonal expansion were also seen in some patients who did not respond. Antigen specificity was not determined for the clonally expanded peripheral T cells. Clonal expansion of both CD4+ and CD8+ blood T cells was observed from baseline to week 6 at doses 0.1 to 3.0 mg/kg.

For sequencing of the TCRbeta CDR3 region, genomic DNA was extracted from the sorted cells. The immunoSEQ Assay was used to sequence the TCRbeta CDR3 regions. This immuneACCESS table, as held by TCRdb, lists in-frame sequences with V and J called but not all clones. Of the missing ones, under half trace to an unresolved V gene in checked studies; the others have no known cause. Across this sample there are tens of thousands of clones, with around 84% seen only once. The leading ten clones occupy under 3.5% of the sample. The trial excluded patients who had a history of autoimmune disease or were on systemic immunosuppression. Peripheral blood for TCR sequencing was drawn from every dose cohort at baseline, at cycle 4 day 1 and at cycle 7 day 1. Samples were obtained from an open-label, multicenter, first-in-human phase I dose-escalation trial of ivuxolimab. Adults with locally advanced or metastatic melanoma, renal cell carcinoma, hepatocellular carcinoma or head and neck squamous cell carcinoma were enrolled in the trial. CD4+ and CD8+ T cells were sorted separately from peripheral blood before TCR sequencing.

This TCR derives from an adult with an advanced solid tumor such as melanoma, head and neck, liver or kidney cancer. The sequencing used CD4+ or CD8+ T cells sorted from blood, collected in a trial of the OX40 agonist ivuxolimab. This receptor chain uses TRBV9 and TRBJ2-3; 9 bases in the middle match TRBD1. The CDR3 corresponds to CASSVQDRGGADTQYF. The DNA sequence is as follows: TGTGCCAGCAGCGTTCAGGACAGGGGTGGGGCAGATACGCAGTATTTT. Here the CDR3 is joined to the reference TRBV9 and TRBJ2-3 genes, and the full variable domain is: DSGVTQTPKHLITATGQRVTLRCSPRSGDLSVYWYQQSLDQGLQFLIQYYNGEERAKGNILERFSAQQFPDLHSELNLSSLELGDSALYFCASSVQDRGGADTQYFGPGTRLTVL.